This T cell receptor beta chain was captured in a study of CD8 T cells in ankylosing spondylitis. Points from the study as a whole: In ankylosing spondylitis patients, matched synovial fluid reportedly showed significant enrichment of disease-linked clones.

The CDR3 is made up of 14 amino acids. Germline V lookup: CDR1 SGHTA, CDR2 FQGNSA. V lost 7 bases, J lost 9 bases, and 16 bases lay in between. As for this clonotype: Its antigen remains unidentified.

In making TCR beta libraries, quantitative 5'-RACE with molecular barcodes was used. From the 5' RACE reads, TCRdb called clonotypes with MiXCR, one entry per CDR3 protein. The data hold a few hundred thousand distinct CDR3 sequences, with around 21% observed a single time. Sample: blood, either unsorted or a sorted T cell fraction (not recorded which). The V and J genes are TRBV7-2 and TRBJ1-6; D is uncertain. The clonotype originates from a female donor with ankylosing spondylitis or in good health (not recorded which). DNA for the CDR3: TGTGCCAGCAACCTAGACGGATGGGGTTCACCCCTCCACTTT. It yields the protein CASNLDGWGSPLHF.